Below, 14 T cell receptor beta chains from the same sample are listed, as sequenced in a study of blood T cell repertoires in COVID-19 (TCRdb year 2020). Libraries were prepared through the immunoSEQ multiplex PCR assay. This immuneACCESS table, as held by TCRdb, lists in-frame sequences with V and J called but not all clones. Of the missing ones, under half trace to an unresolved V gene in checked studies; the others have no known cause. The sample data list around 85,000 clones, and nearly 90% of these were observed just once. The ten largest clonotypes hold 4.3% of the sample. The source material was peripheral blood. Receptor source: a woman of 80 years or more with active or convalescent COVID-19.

Here the CDR3 reads CASSLNGVSYEQYF. The CDR3 coding sequence is TGTGCCAGCAGTTTAAACGGGGTCTCCTACGAGCAGTACTTC. The genes are TRBV27 and TRBJ2-7; D perhaps matches TRBD2 (5 bases). This CDR3 has 14 amino acids. Trimming pared 2 bases from V and 0 bases from J, leaving 8 bases between. CDR1 is MNHEY, CDR2 SMNVEV, per germline (reference sequence).

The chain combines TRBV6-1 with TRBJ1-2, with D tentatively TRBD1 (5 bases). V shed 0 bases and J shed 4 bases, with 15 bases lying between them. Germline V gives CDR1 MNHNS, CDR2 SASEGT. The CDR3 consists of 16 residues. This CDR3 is CASSEAHGGNSYGYTF. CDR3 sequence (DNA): TGTGCCAGCAGTGAAGCGCACGGGGGGAATAGCTATGGCTACACCTTC.

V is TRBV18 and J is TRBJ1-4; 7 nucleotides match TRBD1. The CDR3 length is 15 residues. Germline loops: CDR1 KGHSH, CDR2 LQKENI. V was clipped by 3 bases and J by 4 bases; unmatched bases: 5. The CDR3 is CASSPKTGYNEKLFF. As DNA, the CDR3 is TGTGCCAGCTCACCGAAGACAGGGTATAATGAAAAACTGTTTTTT.

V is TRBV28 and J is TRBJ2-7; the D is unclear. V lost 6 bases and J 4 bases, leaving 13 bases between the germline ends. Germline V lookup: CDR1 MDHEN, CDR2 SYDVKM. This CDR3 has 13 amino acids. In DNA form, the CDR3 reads TGTGCCAGCAGCGCCCGGGTCCGGTACGAGCAGTACTTC. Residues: CASSARVRYEQYF.

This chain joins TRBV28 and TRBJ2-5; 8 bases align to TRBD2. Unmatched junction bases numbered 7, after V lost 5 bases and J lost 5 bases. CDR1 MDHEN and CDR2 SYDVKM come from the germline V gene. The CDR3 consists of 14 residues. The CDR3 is CASSANSGTETQYF. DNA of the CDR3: TGTGCCAGCAGTGCGAATAGCGGGACGGAGACCCAGTACTTC.

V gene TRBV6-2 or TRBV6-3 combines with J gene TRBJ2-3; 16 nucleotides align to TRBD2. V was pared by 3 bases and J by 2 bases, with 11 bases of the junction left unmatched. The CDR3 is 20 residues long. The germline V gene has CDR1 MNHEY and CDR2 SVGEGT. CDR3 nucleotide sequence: TGTGCCAGCAGTTATAACCTGGGACTAGCGGGAGGGCCGTCCACAGATACGCAGTATTTT. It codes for CASSYNLGLAGGPSTDTQYF.

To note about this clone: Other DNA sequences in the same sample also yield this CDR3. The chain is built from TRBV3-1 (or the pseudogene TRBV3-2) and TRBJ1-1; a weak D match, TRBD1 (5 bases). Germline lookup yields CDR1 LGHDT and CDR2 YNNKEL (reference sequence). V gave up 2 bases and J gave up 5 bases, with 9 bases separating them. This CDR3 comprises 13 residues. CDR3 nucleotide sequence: TGTGCCAGCAGCCAACAGGGTGGAACTGAAGCTTTCTTT. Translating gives CASSQQGGTEAFF.

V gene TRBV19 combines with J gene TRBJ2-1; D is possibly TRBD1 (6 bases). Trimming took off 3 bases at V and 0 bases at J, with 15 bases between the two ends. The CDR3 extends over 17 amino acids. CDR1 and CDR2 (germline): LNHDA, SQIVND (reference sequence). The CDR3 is CASSISEGDYSYNEQFF. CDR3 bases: TGTGCCAGTAGTATTTCTGAGGGGGATTACTCCTACAATGAGCAGTTCTTC.

The CDR3 coding sequence is TGTGCCATCAGTGAGCCCGGGACAGGCGCCTCTAACTATGGCTACACCTTC. Amino acids: CAISEPGTGASNYGYTF. The chain recombines TRBV10-3 with TRBJ1-2, with 8 bases lining up with TRBD1. V lost 2 bases and J lost 0; bases outside the gene matches: 8. The CDR3 has 17 residues. CDR1 is ENHRY and CDR2 is SYGVKD in the germline V gene.

The CDR3 reads CASSSVSGSDLFRYF. CDR3 coding DNA: TGCGCCAGCAGCTCAGTTAGCGGGAGCGACCTATTCCGGTATTTT. V gene TRBV5-1 combines with J gene TRBJ2-3; 9 nucleotides align to TRBD2. Germline CDR1 is SGHRS and CDR2 is YFSETQ. The CDR3 sequence is 15 residues long. V shed 3 bases and J 14 bases; nucleotides not matched to a gene: 16.

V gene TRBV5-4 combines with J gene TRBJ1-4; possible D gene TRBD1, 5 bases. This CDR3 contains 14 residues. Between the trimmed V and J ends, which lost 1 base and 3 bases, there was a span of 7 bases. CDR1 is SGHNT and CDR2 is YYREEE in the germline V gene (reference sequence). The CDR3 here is CASSLRGSNEKLFF. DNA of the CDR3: TGTGCCAGCAGCTTGCGGGGGTCTAATGAAAAACTGTTTTTT.

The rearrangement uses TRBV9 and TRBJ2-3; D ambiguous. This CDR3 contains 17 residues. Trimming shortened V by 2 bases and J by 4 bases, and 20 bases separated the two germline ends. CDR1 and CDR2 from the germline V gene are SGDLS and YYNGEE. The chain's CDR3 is CASSVDPRSSWADTQYF. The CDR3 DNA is TGTGCCAGCAGCGTTGACCCGAGGTCCTCTTGGGCAGATACGCAGTATTTT.

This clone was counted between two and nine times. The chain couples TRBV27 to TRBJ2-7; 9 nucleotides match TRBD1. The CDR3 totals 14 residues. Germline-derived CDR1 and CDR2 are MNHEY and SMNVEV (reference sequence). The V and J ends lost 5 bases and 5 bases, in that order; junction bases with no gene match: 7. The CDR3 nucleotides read TGTGCCAGCAGTAGGGGACAGGGTGCCCACGAGCAGTACTTC. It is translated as CASSRGQGAHEQYF.

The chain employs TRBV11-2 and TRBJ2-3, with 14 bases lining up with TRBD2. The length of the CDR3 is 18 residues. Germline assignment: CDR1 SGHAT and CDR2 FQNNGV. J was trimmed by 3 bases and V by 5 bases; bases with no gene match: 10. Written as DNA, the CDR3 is TGTGCCAGCAGCCCCTACTCGGGACTAGCGGGAGAGACAGATACGCAGTATTTT. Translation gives CASSPYSGLAGETDTQYF.